Listed here is a single T cell receptor (beta chain). Methods used by the authors: Amplification from reference gene primers served as the basis for estimated nucleated cell counts. Using immunoSEQ multiplex PCR, the repertoire was profiled, and TCRdb retains in-frame clones only, with some absent. The DNA gave D and trimming, while V, J and clone size come from that table. The data hold some 120,000 clones, with about 79% observed a single time. The CDR3 spans 14 residues. Germline V CDR1 and CDR2: LNHDA, SQIVND (reference sequence). The V end was cut by 8 bases, the J end by 0 bases, with 13 bases between. The sample originates from a study of blood T cell repertoires in COVID-19. For the study at large: Some COVID-19 samples were acute and others convalescent; all came from the United States, Italy and Spain.

The sequence derives from a man aged 40-50 years with active or convalescent COVID-19. What was sequenced was peripheral blood. This chain connects TRBV19 to TRBJ1-1, with unresolved D. The CDR3 coding sequence is TGTGCCAGTGAACGCGGCGGAATGAACACTGAAGCTTTCTTT. Translated: CASERGGMNTEAFF.